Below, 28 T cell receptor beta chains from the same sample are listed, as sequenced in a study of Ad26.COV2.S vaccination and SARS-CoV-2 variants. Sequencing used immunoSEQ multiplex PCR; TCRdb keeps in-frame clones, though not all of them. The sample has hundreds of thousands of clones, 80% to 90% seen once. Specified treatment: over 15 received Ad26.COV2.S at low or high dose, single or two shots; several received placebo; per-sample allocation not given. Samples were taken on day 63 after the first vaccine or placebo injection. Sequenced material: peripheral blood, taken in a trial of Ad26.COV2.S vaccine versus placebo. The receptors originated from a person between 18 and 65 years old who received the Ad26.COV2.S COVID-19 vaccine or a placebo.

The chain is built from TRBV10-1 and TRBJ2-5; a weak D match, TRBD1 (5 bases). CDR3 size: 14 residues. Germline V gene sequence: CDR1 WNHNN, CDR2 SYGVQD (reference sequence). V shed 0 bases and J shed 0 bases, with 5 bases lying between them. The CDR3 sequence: CASSESTDQETQYF. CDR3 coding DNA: TGCGCCAGCAGTGAGTCGACAGACCAAGAGACCCAGTACTTC.

The CDR3 spells CSAREEEGAFF. Written as DNA, the CDR3 is TGCAGTGCTAGAGAGGAGGAGGGTGCGTTTTTT. The gene calls are TRBV20-1 and TRBJ2-2, with D possibly TRBD2 on 6 matching bases. The CDR3 loop spans 11 amino acids. Deletions cut 0 bases from V and 16 bases from J, with 12 bases between. The germline V gene has CDR1 DFQATT and CDR2 SNEGSKA (reference sequence).

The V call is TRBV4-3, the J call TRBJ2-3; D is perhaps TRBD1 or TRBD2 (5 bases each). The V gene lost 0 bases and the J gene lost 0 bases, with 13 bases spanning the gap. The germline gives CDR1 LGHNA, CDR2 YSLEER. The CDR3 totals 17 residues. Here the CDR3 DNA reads TGCGCCAGCAGCCAAGAGGGCGTGGGACCCAGCACAGATACGCAGTATTTT. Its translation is CASSQEGVGPSTDTQYF.

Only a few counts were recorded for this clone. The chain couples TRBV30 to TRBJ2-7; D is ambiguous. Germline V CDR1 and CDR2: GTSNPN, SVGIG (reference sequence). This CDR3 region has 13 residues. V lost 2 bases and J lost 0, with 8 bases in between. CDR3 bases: TGTGCCTGGAGTATAAGGGTCTCCTACGAGCAGTACTTC. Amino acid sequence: CAWSIRVSYEQYF.

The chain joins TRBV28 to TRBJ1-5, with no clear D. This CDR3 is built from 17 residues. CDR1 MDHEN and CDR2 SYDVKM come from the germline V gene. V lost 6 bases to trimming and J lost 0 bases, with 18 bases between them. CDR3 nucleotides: TGTGCCAGCAGCCCCAGTTTGACGGTGAATAGCAATCAGCCCCAGCATTTT. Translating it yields CASSPSLTVNSNQPQHF.

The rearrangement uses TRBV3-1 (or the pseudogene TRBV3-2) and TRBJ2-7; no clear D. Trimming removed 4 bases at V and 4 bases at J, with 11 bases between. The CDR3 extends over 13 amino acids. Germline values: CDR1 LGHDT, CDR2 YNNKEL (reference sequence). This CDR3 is CASSREGKYEQYF. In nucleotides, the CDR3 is TGTGCCAGCAGCCGGGAAGGGAAGTACGAGCAGTACTTC.

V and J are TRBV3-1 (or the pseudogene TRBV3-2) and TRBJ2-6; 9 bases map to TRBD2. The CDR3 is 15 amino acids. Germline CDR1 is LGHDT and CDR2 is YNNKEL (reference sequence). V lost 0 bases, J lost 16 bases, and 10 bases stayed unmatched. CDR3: CASSQEATSGPPLTF. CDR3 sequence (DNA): TGTGCCAGCAGCCAAGAGGCTACTAGCGGGCCCCCTCTGACTTTC.

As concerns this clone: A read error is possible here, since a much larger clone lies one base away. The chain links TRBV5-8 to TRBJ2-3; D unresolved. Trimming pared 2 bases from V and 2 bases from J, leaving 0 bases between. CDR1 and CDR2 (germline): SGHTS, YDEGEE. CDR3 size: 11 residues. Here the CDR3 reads CASSFTDTQYF. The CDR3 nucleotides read TGTGCCAGCAGCTTCACAGATACGCAGTATTTT.

DNA of the CDR3: TGTGCCGCGCAATCCACAGGGGGCCCTGGGAGTAGTGAGCAGTTCTTC. This codes for CAAQSTGGPGSSEQFF. This chain links TRBV24-1 with TRBJ2-1, with 9 bases identical to TRBD1. Germline V CDR1 and CDR2: KGHDR, SFDVKD. The CDR3 totals 16 residues. Trimming cost V 12 bases and J 9 bases; bases outside gene matches: 20.

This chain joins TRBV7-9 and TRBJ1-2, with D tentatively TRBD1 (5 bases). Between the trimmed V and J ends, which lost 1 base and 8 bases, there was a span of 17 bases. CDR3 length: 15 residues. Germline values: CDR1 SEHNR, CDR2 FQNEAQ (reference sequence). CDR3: CASSLVSGTSEGYTF. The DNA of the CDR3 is TGTGCCAGCAGCTTAGTGAGTGGGACCTCCGAGGGCTACACCTTC. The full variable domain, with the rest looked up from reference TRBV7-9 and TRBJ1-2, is DTGVSQNPRHKITKRGQNVTFRCDPISEHNRLYWYRQTLGQGPEFLTYFQNEAQLEKSRLLSDRFSAERPKGSFSTLEIQRTEQGDSAMYLCASSLVSGTSEGYTFGSGTRLTVV.

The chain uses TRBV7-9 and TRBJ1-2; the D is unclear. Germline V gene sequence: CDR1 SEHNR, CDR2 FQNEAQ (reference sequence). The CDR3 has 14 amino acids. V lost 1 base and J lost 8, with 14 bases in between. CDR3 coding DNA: TGTGCCAGCAGCTTAGATACACTGTCTTCCGGCTACACCTTC. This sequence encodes CASSLDTLSSGYTF.

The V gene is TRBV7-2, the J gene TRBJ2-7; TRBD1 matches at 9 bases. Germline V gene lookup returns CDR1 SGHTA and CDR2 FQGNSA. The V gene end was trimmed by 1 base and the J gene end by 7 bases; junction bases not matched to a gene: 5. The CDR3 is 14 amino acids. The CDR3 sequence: CASSLGTGVQEQYF. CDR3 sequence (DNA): TGTGCCAGCAGCTTAGGGACAGGGGTTCAGGAGCAGTACTTC.

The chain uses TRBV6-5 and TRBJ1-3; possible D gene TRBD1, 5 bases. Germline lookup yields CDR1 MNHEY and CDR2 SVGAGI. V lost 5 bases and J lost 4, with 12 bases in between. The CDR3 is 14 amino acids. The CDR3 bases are TGTGCCAGCAGTCTCTCAGGGTCCGGAAACACCATATATTTT. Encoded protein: CASSLSGSGNTIYF.

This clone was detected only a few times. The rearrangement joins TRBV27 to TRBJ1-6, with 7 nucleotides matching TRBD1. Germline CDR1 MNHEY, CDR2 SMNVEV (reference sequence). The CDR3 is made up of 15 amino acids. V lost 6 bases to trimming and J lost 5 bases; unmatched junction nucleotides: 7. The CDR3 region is CASRLGTVDNSPLHF. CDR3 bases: TGTGCCAGCAGATTAGGGACAGTCGATAATTCACCCCTCCACTTT.

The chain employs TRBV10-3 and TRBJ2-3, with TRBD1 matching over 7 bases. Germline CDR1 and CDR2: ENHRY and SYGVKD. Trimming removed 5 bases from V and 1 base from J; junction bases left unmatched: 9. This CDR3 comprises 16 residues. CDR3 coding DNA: TGTGCCATCAGTTACCGGGACAGAGGACGCACAGATACGCAGTATTTT. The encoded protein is CAISYRDRGRTDTQYF.

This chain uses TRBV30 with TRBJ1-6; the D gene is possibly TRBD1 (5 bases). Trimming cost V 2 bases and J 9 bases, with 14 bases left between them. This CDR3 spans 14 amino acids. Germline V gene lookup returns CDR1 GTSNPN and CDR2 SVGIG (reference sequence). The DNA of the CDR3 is TGTGCCTGGAGTTTCGGGCAGGGCCGTTCACCCCTCCACTTT. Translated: CAWSFGQGRSPLHF.

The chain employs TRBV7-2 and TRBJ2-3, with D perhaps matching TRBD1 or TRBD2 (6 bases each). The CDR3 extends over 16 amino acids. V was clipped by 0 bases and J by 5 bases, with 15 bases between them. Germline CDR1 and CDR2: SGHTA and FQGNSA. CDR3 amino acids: CASSLATGALGDTQYF. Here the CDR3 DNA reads TGTGCCAGCAGCTTAGCGACGGGGGCGCTTGGAGATACGCAGTATTTT.

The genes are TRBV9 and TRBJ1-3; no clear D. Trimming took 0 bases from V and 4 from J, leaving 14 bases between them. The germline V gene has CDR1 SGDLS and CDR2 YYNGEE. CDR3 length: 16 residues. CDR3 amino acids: CASSVEVWAGGNTIYF. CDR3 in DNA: TGTGCCAGCAGCGTAGAAGTGTGGGCAGGCGGAAACACCATATATTTT.

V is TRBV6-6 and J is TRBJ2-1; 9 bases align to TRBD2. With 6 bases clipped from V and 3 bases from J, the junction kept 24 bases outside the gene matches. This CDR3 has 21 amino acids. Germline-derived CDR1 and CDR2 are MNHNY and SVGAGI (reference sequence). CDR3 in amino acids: CASSKAAPFGGGGAVYNEQFF. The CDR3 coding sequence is TGTGCCAGCAGCAAAGCAGCACCCTTCGGGGGCGGGGGGGCAGTCTACAATGAGCAGTTCTTC.

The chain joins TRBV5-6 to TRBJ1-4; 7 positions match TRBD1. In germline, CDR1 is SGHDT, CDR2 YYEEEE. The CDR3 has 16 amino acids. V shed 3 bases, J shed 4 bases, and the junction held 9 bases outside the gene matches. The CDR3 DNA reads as TGTGCCAGCAGCTCCTGGGGGACAGTTGATAATGAAAAACTGTTTTTT. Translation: CASSSWGTVDNEKLFF. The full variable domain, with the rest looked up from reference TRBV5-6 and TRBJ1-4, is DAGVTQSPTHLIKTRGQQVTLRCSPKSGHDTVSWYQQALGQGPQFIFQYYEEEERQRGNFPDRFSGHQFPNYSSELNVNALLLGDSALYLCASSSWGTVDNEKLFFGSGTQLSVL.

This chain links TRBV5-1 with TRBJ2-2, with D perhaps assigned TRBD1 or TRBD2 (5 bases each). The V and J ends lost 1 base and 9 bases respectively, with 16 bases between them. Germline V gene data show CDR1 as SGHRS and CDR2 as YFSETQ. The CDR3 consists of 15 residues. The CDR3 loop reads CASSLRTEGTRELFF. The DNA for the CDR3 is TGCGCCAGCAGCTTGCGGACCGAAGGGACCCGGGAGCTGTTTTTT. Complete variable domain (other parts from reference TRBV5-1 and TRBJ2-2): KAGVTQTPRYLIKTRGQQVTLSCSPISGHRSVSWYQQTPGQGLQFLFEYFSETQRNKGNFPGRFSGRQFSNSRSEMNVSTLELGDSALYLCASSLRTEGTRELFFGEGSRLTVL.

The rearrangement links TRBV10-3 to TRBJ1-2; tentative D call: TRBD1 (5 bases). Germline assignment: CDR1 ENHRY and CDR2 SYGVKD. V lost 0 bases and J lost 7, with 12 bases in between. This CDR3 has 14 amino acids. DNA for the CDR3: TGTGCCATCAGTGAGTCCGGGACGGGGTTTGGCTACACCTTC. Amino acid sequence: CAISESGTGFGYTF.

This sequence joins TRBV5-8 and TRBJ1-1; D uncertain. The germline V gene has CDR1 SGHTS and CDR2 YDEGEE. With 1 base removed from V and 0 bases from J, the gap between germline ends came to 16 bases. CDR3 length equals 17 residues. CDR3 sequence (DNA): TGTGCCAGCAGCTTGATAGATGGATACTCCCTGAACACTGAAGCTTTCTTT. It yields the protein CASSLIDGYSLNTEAFF.

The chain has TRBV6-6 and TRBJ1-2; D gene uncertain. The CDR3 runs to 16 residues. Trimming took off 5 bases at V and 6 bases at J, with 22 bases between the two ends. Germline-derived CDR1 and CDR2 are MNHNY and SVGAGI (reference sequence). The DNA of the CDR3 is TGTGCCAGCAGTCCCCCGCGGGGTAATCTTAAAGATGGCTACACCTTC. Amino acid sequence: CASSPPRGNLKDGYTF.

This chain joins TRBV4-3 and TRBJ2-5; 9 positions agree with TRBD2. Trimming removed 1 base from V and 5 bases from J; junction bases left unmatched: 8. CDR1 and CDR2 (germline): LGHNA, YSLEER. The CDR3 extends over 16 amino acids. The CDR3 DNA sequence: TGCGCCAGCAGCCAAGGTTACGCGGGGGGGAGGGAGACCCAGTACTTC. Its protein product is CASSQGYAGGRETQYF.

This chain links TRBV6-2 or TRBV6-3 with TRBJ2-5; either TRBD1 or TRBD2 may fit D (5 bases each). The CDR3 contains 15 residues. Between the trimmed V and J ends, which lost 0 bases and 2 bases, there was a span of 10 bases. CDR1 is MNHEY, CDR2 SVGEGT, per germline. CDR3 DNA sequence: TGTGCCAGCAGTTACTCGGGGGTGGGACAAGAGACCCAGTACTTC. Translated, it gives CASSYSGVGQETQYF.

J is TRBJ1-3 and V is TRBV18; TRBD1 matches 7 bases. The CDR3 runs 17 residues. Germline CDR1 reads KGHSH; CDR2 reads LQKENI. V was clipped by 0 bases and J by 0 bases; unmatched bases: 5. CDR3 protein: CASSPPGGGLSGNTIYF. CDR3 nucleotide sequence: TGTGCCAGCTCACCACCGGGAGGGGGCCTCTCTGGAAACACCATATATTTT. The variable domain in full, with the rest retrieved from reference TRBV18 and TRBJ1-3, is NAGVMQNPRHLVRRRGQEARLRCSPMKGHSHVYWYRQLPEEGLKFMVYLQKENIIDESGMPKERFSAEFPKEGPSILRIQQVVRGDSAAYFCASSPPGGGLSGNTIYFGEGSWLTVV.

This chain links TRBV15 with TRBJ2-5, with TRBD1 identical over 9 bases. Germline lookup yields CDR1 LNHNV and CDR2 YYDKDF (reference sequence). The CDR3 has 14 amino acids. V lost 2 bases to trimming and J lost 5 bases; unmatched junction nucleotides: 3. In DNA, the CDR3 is TGTGCCACCAGCAGATCCGGACAGGGGGAGACCCAGTACTTC. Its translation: CATSRSGQGETQYF.